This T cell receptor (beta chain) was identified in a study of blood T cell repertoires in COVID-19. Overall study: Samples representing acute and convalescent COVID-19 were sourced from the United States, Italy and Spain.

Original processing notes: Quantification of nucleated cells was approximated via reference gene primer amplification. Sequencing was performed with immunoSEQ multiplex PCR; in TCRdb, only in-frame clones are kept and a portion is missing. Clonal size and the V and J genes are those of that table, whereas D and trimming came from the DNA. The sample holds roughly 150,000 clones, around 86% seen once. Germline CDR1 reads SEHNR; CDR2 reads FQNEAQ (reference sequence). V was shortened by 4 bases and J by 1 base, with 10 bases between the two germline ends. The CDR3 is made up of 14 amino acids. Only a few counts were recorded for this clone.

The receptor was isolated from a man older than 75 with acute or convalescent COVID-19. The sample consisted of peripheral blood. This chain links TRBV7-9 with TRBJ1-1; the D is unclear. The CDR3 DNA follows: TGTGCCAGCAGCTCCTTAAGCGGGAACACTGAAGCTTTCTTT. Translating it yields CASSSLSGNTEAFF.